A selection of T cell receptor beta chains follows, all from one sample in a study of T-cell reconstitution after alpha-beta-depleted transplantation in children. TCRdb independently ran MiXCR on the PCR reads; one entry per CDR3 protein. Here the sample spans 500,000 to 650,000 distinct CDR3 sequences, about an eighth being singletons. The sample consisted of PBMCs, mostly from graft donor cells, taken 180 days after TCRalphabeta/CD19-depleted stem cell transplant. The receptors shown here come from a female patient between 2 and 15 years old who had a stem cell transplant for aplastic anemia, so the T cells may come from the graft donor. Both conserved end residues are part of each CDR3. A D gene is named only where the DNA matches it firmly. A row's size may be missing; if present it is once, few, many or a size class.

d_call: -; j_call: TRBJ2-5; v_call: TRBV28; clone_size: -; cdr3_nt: TGTGCCAGCTATAGTGGGCTTCGGGAGACCCAGTACTTC; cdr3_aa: CASYSGLRETQYF
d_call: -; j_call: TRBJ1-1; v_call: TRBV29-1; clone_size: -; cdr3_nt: TGCAGCGGATCGGTCACAAGGGGAGCTTTCTTT; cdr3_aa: CSGSVTRGAFF
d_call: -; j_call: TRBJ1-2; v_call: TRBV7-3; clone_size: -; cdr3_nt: TGTGCCAGCAGCCCCTCGACAGCAATGAACTATGGCTACACCTTC; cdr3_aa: CASSPSTAMNYGYTF
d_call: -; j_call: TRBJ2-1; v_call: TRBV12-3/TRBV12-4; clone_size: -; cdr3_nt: TGTGCCAGCGTTGAGGGAAACAATGAGCAGTTCTTC; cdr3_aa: CASVEGNNEQFF
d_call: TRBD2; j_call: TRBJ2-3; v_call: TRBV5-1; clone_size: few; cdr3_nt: TGCGCCAGCAGCTTACCCCACGGGGGGAGATTCACAGATACGCAGTATTTT; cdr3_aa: CASSLPHGGRFTDTQYF
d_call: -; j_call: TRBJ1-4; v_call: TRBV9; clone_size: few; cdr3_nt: TGTGCCAGCAGCGGGACAGATAATGAAAAACTGTTTTTT; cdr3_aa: CASSGTDNEKLFF
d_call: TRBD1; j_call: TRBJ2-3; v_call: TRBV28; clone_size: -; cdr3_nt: TGTGCCAGCCTCCGGGACAGGGGGCGCACAGATACGCAGTATTTT; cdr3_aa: CASLRDRGRTDTQYF
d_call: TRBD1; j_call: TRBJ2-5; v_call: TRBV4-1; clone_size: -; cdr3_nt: TGCGCCAGCAGCCAAGGTGGACAGGGGTCGGAGACCCAGTACTTC; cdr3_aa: CASSQGGQGSETQYF
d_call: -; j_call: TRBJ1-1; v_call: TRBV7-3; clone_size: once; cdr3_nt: TGTGCCAGCAGTCTGACAGAGGAGACGGAAGCTTTCTTT; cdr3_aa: CASSLTEETEAFF
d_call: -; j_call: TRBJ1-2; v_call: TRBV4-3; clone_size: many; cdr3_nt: TGCGCCAGCAGCCAAGATCTTTGGCAGGACTATGGCTACACCTTC; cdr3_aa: CASSQDLWQDYGYTF
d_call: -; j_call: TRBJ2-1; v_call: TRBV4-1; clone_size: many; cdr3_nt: TGCGCCAGCAGCCAAGAAAGCCGGAGCTCCTACAATGAGCAGTTCTTC; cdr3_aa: CASSQESRSSYNEQFF
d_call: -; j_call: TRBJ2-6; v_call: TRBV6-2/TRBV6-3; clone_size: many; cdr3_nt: TGTGCCAGCAGTTTCCAGGGTGCTCCTGGGGCCAACGTCCTGACTTTC; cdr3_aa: CASSFQGAPGANVLTF
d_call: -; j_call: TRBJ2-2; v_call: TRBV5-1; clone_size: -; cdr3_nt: TGCGCCAGCAGCTTGCGCCAGGACGGCACCGGGGAGCTGTTTTTT; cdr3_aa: CASSLRQDGTGELFF
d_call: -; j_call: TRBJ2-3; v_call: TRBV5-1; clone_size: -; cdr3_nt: TGCGCCAGCAGCTTGGGACAGGCAAGCACAGATACGCAGTATTTT; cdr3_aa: CASSLGQASTDTQYF
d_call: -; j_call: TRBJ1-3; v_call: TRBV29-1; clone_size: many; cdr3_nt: TGCAGCGGGGGGACACTTGGAAACACCATATATTTT; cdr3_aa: CSGGTLGNTIYF
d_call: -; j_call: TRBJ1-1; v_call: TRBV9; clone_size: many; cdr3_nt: TGTGCCAGCAGCGTAGGAGGGGCGAACACTGAAGCTTTCTTT; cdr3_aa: CASSVGGANTEAFF
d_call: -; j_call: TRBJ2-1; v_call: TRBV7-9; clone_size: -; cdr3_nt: TGTGCCAGCAGCTTAGTCAGGGACTTACATGAGCAGTTCTTC; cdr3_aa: CASSLVRDLHEQFF
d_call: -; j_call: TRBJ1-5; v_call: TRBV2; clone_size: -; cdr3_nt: TGTGCCAGCAGTGAATTGATACAGCCCCAGCATTTT; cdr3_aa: CASSELIQPQHF
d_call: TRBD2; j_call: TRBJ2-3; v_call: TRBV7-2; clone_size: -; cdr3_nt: TGTGCCAGCAGCCTCAAGACTAGCGGGGCTAGCACAGATACGCAGTATTTT; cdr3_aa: CASSLKTSGASTDTQYF